The sequence of this T cell receptor (beta chain) was determined in a study of CD8 T cells in Susac syndrome. The V gene lost 3 bases and the J gene lost 4 bases, with 5 bases spanning the gap. The CDR3 totals 11 residues. Germline V gives CDR1 DFQATT, CDR2 SNEGSKA (reference sequence). Random hexamers primed reverse transcription of roughly 0.5 to 1 ug RNA. TCRdb analysed the immunoSEQ multiplex PCR reads with MiXCR anew, one entry per CDR3 protein. The table lists under 95,000 distinct CDR3 sequences, about 93% of them singletons. The chain carries TRBV20-1 and TRBJ2-3; no definite D call. The sample comprised CD4+ T cells from PBMCs. This clonotype was obtained from a human donor with Susac syndrome. As DNA, the CDR3 is TGCAGTGCTAGTGGACCAGATACGCAGTATTTT. Its translation: CSASGPDTQYF.